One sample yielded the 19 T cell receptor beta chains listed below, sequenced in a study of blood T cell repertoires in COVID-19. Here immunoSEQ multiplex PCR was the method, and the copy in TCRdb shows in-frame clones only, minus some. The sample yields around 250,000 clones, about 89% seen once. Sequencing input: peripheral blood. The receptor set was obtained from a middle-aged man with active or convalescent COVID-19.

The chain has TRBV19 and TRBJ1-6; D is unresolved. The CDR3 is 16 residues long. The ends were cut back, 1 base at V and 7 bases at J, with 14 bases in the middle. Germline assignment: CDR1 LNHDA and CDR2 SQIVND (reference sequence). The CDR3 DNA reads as TGTGCCAGTAGTATAGTAGGATCCTTGAGGAATTCACCCCTCCACTTT. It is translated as CASSIVGSLRNSPLHF.

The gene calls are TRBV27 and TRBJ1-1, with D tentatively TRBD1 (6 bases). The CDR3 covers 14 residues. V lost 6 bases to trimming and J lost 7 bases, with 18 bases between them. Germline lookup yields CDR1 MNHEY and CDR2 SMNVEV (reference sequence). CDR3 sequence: CASSRGQRADEAFF. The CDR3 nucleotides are TGTGCCAGCAGCCGAGGACAGAGGGCGGATGAAGCTTTCTTT.

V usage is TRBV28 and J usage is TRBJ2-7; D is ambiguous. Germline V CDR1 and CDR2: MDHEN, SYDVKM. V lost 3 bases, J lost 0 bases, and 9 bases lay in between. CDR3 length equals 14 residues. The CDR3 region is CASSLGSSSYEQYF. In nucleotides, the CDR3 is TGTGCCAGCAGTTTGGGCAGTTCCTCCTACGAGCAGTACTTC.

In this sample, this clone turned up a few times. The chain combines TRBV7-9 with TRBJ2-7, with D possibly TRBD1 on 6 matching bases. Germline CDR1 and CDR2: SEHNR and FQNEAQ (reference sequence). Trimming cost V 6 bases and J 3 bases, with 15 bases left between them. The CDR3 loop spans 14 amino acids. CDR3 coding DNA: TGTGCCAGCAGTCTTGACAGGAGGTTCTACGAGCAGTACTTC. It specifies CASSLDRRFYEQYF.

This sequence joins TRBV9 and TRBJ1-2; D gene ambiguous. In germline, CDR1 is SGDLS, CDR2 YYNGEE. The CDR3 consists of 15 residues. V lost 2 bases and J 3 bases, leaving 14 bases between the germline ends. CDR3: CASSVAAPLDYGYTF. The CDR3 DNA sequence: TGTGCCAGCAGCGTGGCTGCTCCCTTGGACTATGGCTACACCTTC.

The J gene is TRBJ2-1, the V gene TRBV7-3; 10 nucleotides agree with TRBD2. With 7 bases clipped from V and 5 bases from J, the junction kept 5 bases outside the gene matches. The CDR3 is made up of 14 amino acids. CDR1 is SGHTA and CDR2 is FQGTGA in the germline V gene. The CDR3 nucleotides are TGTGCCAGCACCAGGACTAGCGGCGACAATGAGCAGTTCTTC. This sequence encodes CASTRTSGDNEQFF.

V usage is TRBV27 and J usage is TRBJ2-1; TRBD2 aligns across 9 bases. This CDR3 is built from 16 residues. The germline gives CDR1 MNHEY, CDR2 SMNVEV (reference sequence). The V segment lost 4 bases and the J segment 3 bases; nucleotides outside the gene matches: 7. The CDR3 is CASSSYSGGFYNEQFF. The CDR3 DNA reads TGTGCCAGCAGTTCCTATAGCGGGGGATTCTACAATGAGCAGTTCTTC.

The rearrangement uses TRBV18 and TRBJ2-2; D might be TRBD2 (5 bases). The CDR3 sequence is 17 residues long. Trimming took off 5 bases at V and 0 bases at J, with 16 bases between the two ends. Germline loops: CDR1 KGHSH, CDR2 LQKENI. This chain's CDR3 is CASSAKGPAANTGELFF. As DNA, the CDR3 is TGTGCCAGCTCAGCAAAAGGCCCAGCGGCGAACACCGGGGAGCTGTTTTTT.

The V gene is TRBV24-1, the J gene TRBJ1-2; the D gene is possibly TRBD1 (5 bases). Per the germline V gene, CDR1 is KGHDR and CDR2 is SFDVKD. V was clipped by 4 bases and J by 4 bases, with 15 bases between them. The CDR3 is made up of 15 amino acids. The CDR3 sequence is CATSEGPPVGYGYTF. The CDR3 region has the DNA TGTGCCACCAGTGAGGGGCCTCCGGTGGGCTATGGCTACACCTTC.

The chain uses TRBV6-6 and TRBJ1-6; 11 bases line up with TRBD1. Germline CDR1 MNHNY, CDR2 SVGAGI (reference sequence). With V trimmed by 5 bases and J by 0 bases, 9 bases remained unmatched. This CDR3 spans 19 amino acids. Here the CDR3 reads CASSGSGTGGFSYNSPLHF. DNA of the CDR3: TGTGCCAGCAGTGGATCCGGGACAGGGGGTTTCTCCTATAATTCACCCCTCCACTTT.

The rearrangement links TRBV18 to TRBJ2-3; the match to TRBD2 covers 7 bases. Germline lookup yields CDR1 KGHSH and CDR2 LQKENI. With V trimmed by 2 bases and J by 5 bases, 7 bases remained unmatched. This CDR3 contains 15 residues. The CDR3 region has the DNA TGTGCCAGCTCACCAACTAGCGTCACTCGAGATACGCAGTATTTT. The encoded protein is CASSPTSVTRDTQYF. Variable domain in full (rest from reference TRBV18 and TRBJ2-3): NAGVMQNPRHLVRRRGQEARLRCSPMKGHSHVYWYRQLPEEGLKFMVYLQKENIIDESGMPKERFSAEFPKEGPSILRIQQVVRGDSAAYFCASSPTSVTRDTQYFGPGTRLTVL.

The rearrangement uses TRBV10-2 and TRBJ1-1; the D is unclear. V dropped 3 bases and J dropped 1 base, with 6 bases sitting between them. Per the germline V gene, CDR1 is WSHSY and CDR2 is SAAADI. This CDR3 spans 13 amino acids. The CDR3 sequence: CASSDGWNTEAFF. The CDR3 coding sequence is TGCGCCAGCAGTGACGGTTGGAACACTGAAGCTTTCTTT.

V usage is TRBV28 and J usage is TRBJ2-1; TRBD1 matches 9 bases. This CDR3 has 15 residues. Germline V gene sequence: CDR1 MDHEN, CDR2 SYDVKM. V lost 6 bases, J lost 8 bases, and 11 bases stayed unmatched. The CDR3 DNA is TGTGCCAGCAGCCGTCGGGACAGGGTAAAGGATGAGCAGTTCTTC. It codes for CASSRRDRVKDEQFF.

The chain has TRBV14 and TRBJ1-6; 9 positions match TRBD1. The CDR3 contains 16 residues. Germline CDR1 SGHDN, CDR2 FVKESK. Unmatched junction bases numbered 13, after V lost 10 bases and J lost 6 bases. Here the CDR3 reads CATSRGTGFRNSPLHF. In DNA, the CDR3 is TGTGCCACCTCTCGTGGGACAGGGTTCCGTAATTCACCCCTCCACTTT.

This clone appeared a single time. In DNA, the CDR3 is TGTGCCTGGGCCACGGGGGGAGAGACCCAGTACTTC. Amino acids: CAWATGGETQYF. The chain employs TRBV30 and TRBJ2-5, with 7 bases identical to TRBD2. Germline loops: CDR1 GTSNPN, CDR2 SVGIG (reference sequence). CDR3 length: 12 amino acids. V lost 5 bases and J lost 4; bases outside the gene matches: 4.

The CDR3 nucleotides are TGCGCCAGCAGCCAGTTCGGCGTTGCCTCCCCCAGGGGTGAGCAGTTCTTC. Translation: CASSQFGVASPRGEQFF. This chain uses TRBV4-1 with TRBJ2-1; D may be TRBD1 (6 bases). Trimming pared 3 bases from V and 9 bases from J, leaving 24 bases between. CDR1 is MGHRA and CDR2 is YSYEKL in the germline V gene. The CDR3 is made up of 17 amino acids.

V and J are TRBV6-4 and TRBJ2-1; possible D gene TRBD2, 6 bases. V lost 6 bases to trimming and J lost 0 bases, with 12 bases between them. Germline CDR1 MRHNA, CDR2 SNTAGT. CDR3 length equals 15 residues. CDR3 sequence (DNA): TGTGCCAGCAGCCTTGACGGGAGCTCCTACAATGAGCAGTTCTTC. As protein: CASSLDGSSYNEQFF.

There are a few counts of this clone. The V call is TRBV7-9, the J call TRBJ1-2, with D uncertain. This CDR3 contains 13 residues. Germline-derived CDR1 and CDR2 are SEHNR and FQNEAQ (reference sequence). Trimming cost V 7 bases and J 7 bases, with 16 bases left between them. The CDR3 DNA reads TGTGCCAGCAACCCCGTCCGGGGAGGTGGCTACACCTTC. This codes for CASNPVRGGGYTF.

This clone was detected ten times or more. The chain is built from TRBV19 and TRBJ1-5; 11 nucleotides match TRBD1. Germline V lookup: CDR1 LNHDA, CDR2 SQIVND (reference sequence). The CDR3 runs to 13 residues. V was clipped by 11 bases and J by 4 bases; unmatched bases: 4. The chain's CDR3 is CAVRDRGNQPQHF. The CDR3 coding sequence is TGTGCCGTCCGGGACAGGGGGAATCAGCCCCAGCATTTT.